This entry describes one TCR beta chain. The method was immunoSEQ multiplex PCR; TCRdb's version includes in-frame clones alone and lacks a portion of them. Of tens of thousands of clones in the sample, about 91% were seen once. These data belong to a study of T cell changes during pregnancy in multiple sclerosis. The TCR sequence derives from a female donor with multiple sclerosis, enrolled in a pregnancy study. The specimen was CD4+ T cells from peripheral blood mononuclear cells, collected after pregnancy.

The CDR3 DNA follows: TGTGCCAGCTCACCTAGCGAGACAATACTTACTAACACTGAAGCTTTCTTT. Translation gives CASSPSETILTNTEAFF. The chain links TRBV18 to TRBJ1-1; D unresolved. The germline CDR1 and CDR2 sequences are KGHSH and LQKENI. This CDR3 region has 17 residues. The V end was cut by 3 bases, the J end by 2 bases, with 19 bases between.